The 18 T cell receptor beta chains presented below share a single source sample, sequenced in a study of cytomegalovirus exposure and HLA in healthy donors. PCR involved 60 Vbeta and 13 Jbeta primers. Clones were sequenced by immunoSEQ multiplex PCR, and TCRdb holds only the in-frame ones, with some missing. The repertoire holds about 100,000 clones, with over 70% as singletons. The source material was PBMCs. Receptors originate from a man between 45 and 60 years old in good health and CMV-seronegative.

The chain joins TRBV6-6 to TRBJ2-5; possibly TRBD1 for D (6 bases). With the DNA end fitting TRBJ2-7 better, the J assignment may be wrong. CDR3 length: 12 amino acids. Germline V gene lookup returns CDR1 MNHNY and CDR2 SVGAGI (reference sequence). In DNA form, the CDR3 reads TGTGCCAGCAGTCGGGACACCTACGAGCAGTACTTC. This codes for CASSRDTYEQYF.

The chain has TRBV19 and TRBJ2-7; the D gene is possibly TRBD1 (6 bases). The ends were cut back, 6 bases at V and 0 bases at J, with 21 bases in the middle. The CDR3 runs to 17 residues. Germline assignment: CDR1 LNHDA and CDR2 SQIVND (reference sequence). CDR3 in amino acids: CASSRDIRNPSSYEQYF. Written as DNA, the CDR3 is TGTGCCAGTAGCCGGGACATCCGAAATCCAAGCTCCTACGAGCAGTACTTC.

The rearrangement uses TRBV5-1 and TRBJ1-6; D is possibly TRBD1 (6 bases). The V and J ends lost 3 bases and 3 bases respectively, with 10 bases between them. CDR1 is SGHRS and CDR2 is YFSETQ in the germline V gene. This CDR3 has 15 residues. Written as DNA, the CDR3 is TGCGCCAGCAGCTCCGGACAGATCTATAATTCACCCCTCCACTTT. Protein product: CASSSGQIYNSPLHF.

This clone has more than one count but fewer than ten. V and J are TRBV21-1 and TRBJ2-3; TRBD2, the table's D call, lacks a check against the DNA. TRBV21-1 is a recognized pseudogene. The CDR3 has 14 residues. The CDR3 is CASSKGGGTDTQYF. The CDR3 DNA reads as TGTGCCAGCAGCAAGGGAGGGGGCACAGATACGCAGTATTTT.

V and J are TRBV19 and TRBJ1-5, with 7 bases that match TRBD1. There are 15 residues in the CDR3. The germline V gene has CDR1 LNHDA and CDR2 SQIVND (reference sequence). J lost 3 bases, V lost 4 bases, and 6 bases had no gene match. The CDR3 loop reads CASSTGTALNQPQHF. CDR3 sequence (DNA): TGTGCCAGTAGTACAGGGACAGCCCTCAATCAGCCCCAGCATTTT.

The chain has TRBV28 and TRBJ1-1, with 7 bases aligning to TRBD1. Germline V CDR1 and CDR2: MDHEN, SYDVKM. The CDR3 has 11 residues. Trimming took 3 bases from V and 12 from J; bases not matched to a gene: 4. DNA for the CDR3: TGTGCCAGCAGTTTTGACAGGGAACCTTTCTTT. This translates into CASSFDREPFF.

CDR3 protein: CASSSPGLAGSYEQYF. The CDR3 region has the DNA TGTGCCAGCAGTTCTCCGGGACTAGCGGGCTCCTACGAGCAGTACTTC. This rearrangement joins TRBV27 to TRBJ2-7; 12 bases are a match to TRBD2. This CDR3 region has 16 residues. Germline V CDR1 and CDR2: MNHEY, SMNVEV (reference sequence). With V trimmed by 4 bases and J by 0 bases, 4 bases remained unmatched.

This clone came up once. The V and J genes are TRBV5-1 and TRBJ2-1, with D maybe TRBD2 (6 bases). V was shortened by 4 bases and J by 5 bases, with 13 bases between the two germline ends. Per the germline V gene, CDR1 is SGHRS and CDR2 is YFSETQ. The CDR3 runs 14 residues. CDR3 nucleotide sequence: TGCGCCAGCAGCATCCGGGGCGGGGACAATGAGCAGTTCTTC. This gives the protein CASSIRGGDNEQFF.

This chain links TRBV2 with TRBJ1-1; the D gene is possibly TRBD1 (5 bases). Germline CDR1 reads SNHLY; CDR2 reads FYNNEI. This CDR3 comprises 13 residues. Trimming shortened V by 4 bases and J by 0 bases, and 6 bases separated the two germline ends. CDR3 in amino acids: CASSGQLNTEAFF. CDR3 DNA sequence: TGTGCCAGCAGTGGACAGTTGAACACTGAAGCTTTCTTT.

This sequence joins TRBV19 and TRBJ1-2; D call uncertain. The CDR3 is 14 amino acids. The V gene lost 6 bases and the J gene lost 4 bases, with 15 bases spanning the gap. Germline V lookup: CDR1 LNHDA, CDR2 SQIVND (reference sequence). The CDR3 loop reads CASSPTAGSYGYTF. The CDR3 DNA sequence: TGTGCCAGTAGCCCAACGGCGGGTTCCTATGGCTACACCTTC.

Remarks on this clone: The same CDR3 arises from other DNA sequences in this sample as well. V is TRBV7-2 and J is TRBJ2-5, with TRBD2 as a possible D gene (6 bases). V lost 0 bases and J lost 5, with 10 bases in between. Germline CDR1 is SGHTA and CDR2 is FQGNSA. This CDR3 comprises 14 residues. The CDR3: CASSLAGRGETQYF. CDR3 DNA sequence: TGTGCCAGCAGCTTAGCGGGACGGGGGGAGACCCAGTACTTC.

J is TRBJ1-2 and V is TRBV19; 7 nucleotides align to TRBD1. The CDR3 loop spans 13 amino acids. The ends lost 9 bases at V and 6 bases at J; junction bases unmatched: 10. Germline loops: CDR1 LNHDA, CDR2 SQIVND (reference sequence). This CDR3 reads CASTADRYDGYTF. For the CDR3, the DNA is TGTGCCAGCACCGCGGACAGGTATGATGGCTACACCTTC. The full variable domain, with the rest looked up from reference TRBV19 and TRBJ1-2, is DGGITQSPKYLFRKEGQNVTLSCEQNLNHDAMYWYRQDPGQGLRLIYYSQIVNDFQKGDIAEGYSVSREKKESFPLTVTSAQKNPTAFYLCASTADRYDGYTFGSGTRLTVV.

The chain combines TRBV2 with TRBJ2-1, with 9 positions matching TRBD2. CDR3 length equals 13 residues. Germline V gene data show CDR1 as SNHLY and CDR2 as FYNNEI. The J segment lost 7 bases and the V segment lost 6 bases, leaving 4 bases of the junction unmatched. The CDR3 nucleotides are TGTGCCAGCAGAGTTAGCGGGAGTAATGAGCAGTTCTTC. This sequence encodes CASRVSGSNEQFF.

The rearrangement uses TRBV2 and TRBJ1-2; 7 positions agree with TRBD1. V was clipped by 4 bases and J by 0 bases; unmatched bases: 2. The germline CDR1 and CDR2 sequences are SNHLY and FYNNEI. The CDR3 contains 14 residues. The DNA of the CDR3 is TGTGCCAGCAGTGCAGGGGGAACTAACTATGGCTACACCTTC. It is translated as CASSAGGTNYGYTF.

V usage is TRBV30 and J usage is TRBJ2-7; TRBD1 matches at 8 bases. The CDR3 is 12 amino acids. From germline, CDR1 is GTSNPN and CDR2 SVGIG (reference sequence). The V segment lost 6 bases and the J segment 1 base; nucleotides outside the gene matches: 2. CDR3 DNA: TGTGCCTGCAGGACAGGGTCCTACGAGCAGTACTTC. Its translation is CACRTGSYEQYF.

Only a few counts were recorded for this clone. The V call is TRBV5-1, the J call TRBJ2-1; 9 bases align to TRBD1. CDR1 is SGHRS, CDR2 YFSETQ, per germline. V lost 3 bases and J lost 5; bases outside the gene matches: 3. The CDR3 runs 14 residues. The CDR3 is CASSSTGGHNEQFF. CDR3 nucleotides: TGCGCCAGCAGCTCGACAGGGGGACACAATGAGCAGTTCTTC.

The rearrangement uses TRBV28 and TRBJ2-7; a possible D gene is TRBD2 (7 bases). Germline V gene data show CDR1 as MDHEN and CDR2 as SYDVKM. Trimming removed 7 bases at V and 4 bases at J, with 23 bases between. The CDR3 has 16 amino acids. CDR3 amino acids: CASTPGGQRWVYEQYF. CDR3 DNA: TGTGCCAGCACCCCGGGGGGACAAAGGTGGGTTTACGAGCAGTACTTC.

CDR3 nucleotides: TGTGCCAGTAGTAGACAGGGGGATCAGCCCCAGCATTTT. Translated, it gives CASSRQGDQPQHF. The chain carries TRBV19 and TRBJ1-5; 9 positions match TRBD1. With V trimmed by 4 bases and J by 5 bases, 0 bases remained unmatched. The CDR3 is 13 amino acids. CDR1 and CDR2 from the germline V gene are LNHDA and SQIVND (reference sequence).